One and the same sample provided the 10 T cell receptor beta chains below, sequenced in a study of T cells in Graves' hyperthyroidism and ophthalmopathy. Researchers amplified the TCR beta CDR3 regions from RNA transcripts. First-round RT-PCR targeting the TCR CDR3 was performed with the HTBI primer set. From the multiplex PCR reads, TCRdb called clonotypes with MiXCR, one entry per CDR3 protein. The sample lists 350,000 to 500,000 distinct CDR3 sequences; roughly an eighth were seen once. Sequencing used blood. The receptors were sampled from a woman aged 18-29 years with Graves' hyperthyroidism.

This clonotype was picked up many times. The rearrangement joins TRBV20-1 to TRBJ2-1, with 8 bases identical to TRBD2. After removal of 3 bases from V and 9 bases from J, the junction contained 13 bases not matched to a gene. This CDR3 comprises 15 residues. CDR1 is DFQATT and CDR2 is SNEGSKA in the germline V gene (reference sequence). The CDR3 is CSASDLGTRGTEQFF. The CDR3 DNA sequence: TGCAGTGCTAGTGATTTGGGGACTAGGGGGACTGAGCAGTTCTTC.

At least ten counts were recorded for this clonotype. The gene calls are TRBV6-1 and TRBJ2-2; 9 positions match TRBD1. V shed 6 bases and J 4 bases; nucleotides not matched to a gene: 12. The CDR3 covers 17 residues. CDR1 is MNHNS and CDR2 is SASEGT in the germline V gene. The CDR3 nucleotides are TGTGCCAGCAGGACGGGACAGGGCGGTTCGGCCACCGGGGAGCTGTTTTTT. Translation gives CASRTGQGGSATGELFF.

In its sample, this clonotype was seen many times. The DNA of the CDR3 is TGTGCCAGCAGCCAAGGGGGCAGACGCACTGAAGCTTTCTTT. Translated: CASSQGGRRTEAFF. The chain is built from TRBV3-1 and TRBJ1-1, with D possibly TRBD1 on 5 matching bases. The V gene lost 1 base and the J gene lost 4 bases, with 10 bases spanning the gap. The CDR3 is 14 amino acids. CDR1 is LGHDT, CDR2 YNNKEL, per germline (reference sequence).

Many counts were recorded for this clonotype. J is TRBJ1-2 and V is TRBV5-1; D perhaps matches TRBD1 (5 bases). CDR1 and CDR2 from the germline V gene are SGHRS and YFSETQ. CDR3 length equals 14 residues. V lost 2 bases to trimming and J lost 3 bases, with 11 bases between them. The CDR3: CASSLDRGDYGYTF. The CDR3 DNA reads as TGCGCCAGCAGCTTAGACCGGGGCGACTATGGCTACACCTTC.

This clonotype has at least ten counts. The J gene is TRBJ2-2, the V gene TRBV3-1; D may match TRBD1 or TRBD2 (5 bases each). CDR3 size: 15 residues. The germline V gene encodes CDR1 LGHDT and CDR2 YNNKEL (reference sequence). The V end was cut by 4 bases, the J end by 6 bases, with 15 bases between. The CDR3 reads CASSRGPEGAGELFF. The CDR3 bases are TGTGCCAGCAGCCGGGGACCTGAAGGGGCCGGGGAGCTGTTTTTT.

This clonotype was seen only a few times. Compared with germline, one end of the junction differs, possibly owing to a read error. The rearrangement uses TRBV5-1 and TRBJ1-5; D uncertain. The germline V gene encodes CDR1 SGHRS and CDR2 YFSETQ. This CDR3 has 15 amino acids. CDR3 nucleotides: TGCGCCAGCAGGAAGGACGGGATAAGCAGTCAGCCCCAGCATTTT. It translates to CASRKDGISSQPQHF.

This clonotype was detected many times. The rearrangement joins TRBV6-1 to TRBJ1-4; D possibly corresponds to TRBD1 (6 bases). Trimming pared 10 bases from V and 3 bases from J, leaving 18 bases between. The CDR3 extends over 15 amino acids. Germline CDR1 reads MNHNS; CDR2 reads SASEGT. The CDR3 bases are TGTGCCACAAGGGGGGGGCGCGTGGCTAATGAAAAACTGTTTTTT. Protein sequence: CATRGGRVANEKLFF.

This clonotype was recorded many times. The V and J genes are TRBV2 and TRBJ2-6; possibly TRBD2 for D (6 bases). Between the trimmed V and J ends, which lost 4 bases and 3 bases, there was a span of 10 bases. Germline loops: CDR1 SNHLY, CDR2 FYNNEI. CDR3 size: 15 residues. CDR3: CASSAWGDGANVLTF. The CDR3 region has the DNA TGTGCCAGCAGTGCTTGGGGGGATGGGGCCAACGTCCTGACTTTC.

The table lists this clonotype with a few counts. The chain has TRBV9 and TRBJ1-1, with a weak D call TRBD1 (5 bases). The CDR3 is 14 residues long. Germline V gene sequence: CDR1 SGDLS, CDR2 YYNGEE. The V gene lost 0 bases and the J gene lost 3 bases, with 9 bases spanning the gap. CDR3 sequence reads: CASSVGGDDTEAFF. For the CDR3, the DNA is TGTGCCAGCAGCGTAGGTGGGGACGACACTGAAGCTTTCTTT.

The V gene is TRBV19, the J gene TRBJ1-4; 10 bases line up with TRBD1. Per the germline V gene, CDR1 is LNHDA and CDR2 is SQIVND (reference sequence). The CDR3 sequence is 20 residues long. V dropped 5 bases and J dropped 1; count of bases not matched to a gene: 16. For the CDR3, the DNA is TGTGCCAGTAGTCTCCAAGCCCCGGGACAGGGGTGGATAACTAATGAAAAACTGTTTTTT. The encoded protein is CASSLQAPGQGWITNEKLFF.